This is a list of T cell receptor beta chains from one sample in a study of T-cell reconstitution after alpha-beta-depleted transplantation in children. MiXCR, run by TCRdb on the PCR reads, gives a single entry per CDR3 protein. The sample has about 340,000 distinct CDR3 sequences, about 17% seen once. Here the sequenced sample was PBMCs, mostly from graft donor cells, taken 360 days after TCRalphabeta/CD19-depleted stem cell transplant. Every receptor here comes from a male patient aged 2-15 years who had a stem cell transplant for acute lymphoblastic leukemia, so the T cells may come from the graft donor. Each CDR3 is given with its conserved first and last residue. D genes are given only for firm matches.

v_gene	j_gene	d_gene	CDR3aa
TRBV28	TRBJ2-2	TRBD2	CASRAGGDTGELFF
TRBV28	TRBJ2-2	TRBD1	CASSFPDRAGELFF
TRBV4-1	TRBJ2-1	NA	CASSQGSGIILNDNEQFF
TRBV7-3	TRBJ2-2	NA	CASSLSLFTGELFF
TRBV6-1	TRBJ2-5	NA	CASSEALTGFQETQYF
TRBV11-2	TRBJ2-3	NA	CASSLDYGRRTASTDTQYF
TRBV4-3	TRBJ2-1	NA	CASSQDGGMGDEQFF
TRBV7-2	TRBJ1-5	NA	CASTSEGGGQPQHF
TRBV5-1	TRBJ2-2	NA	CASSLNTGELFF
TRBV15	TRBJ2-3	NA	CATRQSPPDTQYF
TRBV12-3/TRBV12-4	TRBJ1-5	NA	CASSPGGNSNQPQHF
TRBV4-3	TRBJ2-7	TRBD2	CASSQDYPGGYEQYF
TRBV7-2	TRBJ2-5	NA	CASSLVGRLAEETQYF
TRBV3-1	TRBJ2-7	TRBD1	CASSRDRGRREQYF
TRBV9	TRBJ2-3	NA	CASSVVGDTQYF
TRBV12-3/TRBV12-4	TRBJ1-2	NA	CASSLALMTEGYTF
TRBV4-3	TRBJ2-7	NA	CASSQGKLFYEQYF
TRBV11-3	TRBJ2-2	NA	CASAPGPTGELFF
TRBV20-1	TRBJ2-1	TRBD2	CSARVASGRHSSYNEQFF
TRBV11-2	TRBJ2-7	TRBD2	CASSMGLAGSYEQYF
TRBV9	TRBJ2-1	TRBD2	CASSVATSGSVFTYNEQFF
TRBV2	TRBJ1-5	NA	CASNRETGQPQHF
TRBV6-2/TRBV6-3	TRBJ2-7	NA	CASTFGSYEQYF
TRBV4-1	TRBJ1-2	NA	CASSQDTETLYGYTF
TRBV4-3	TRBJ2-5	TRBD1	CASSQGTGEQTQYF
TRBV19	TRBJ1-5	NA	CASSPFFGSNQPQHF
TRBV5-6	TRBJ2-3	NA	CASSLGLGLSVNTQYF
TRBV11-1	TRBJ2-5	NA	CASSSPGWLQVQETQYF
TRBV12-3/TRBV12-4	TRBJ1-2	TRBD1	CASSGTGNYGYTF
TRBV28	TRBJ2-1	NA	CASSSIQGKPFFYNEQFF
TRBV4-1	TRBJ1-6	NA	CASSLAMDGLGPLHF
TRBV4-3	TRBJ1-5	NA	CASSPGRLFGNQPQHF
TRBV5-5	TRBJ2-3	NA	CASMREVRSTDTQYF
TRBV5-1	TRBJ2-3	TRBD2	CASSLRTSGSFSTDTQYF
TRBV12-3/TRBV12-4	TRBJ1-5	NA	CASSLLRPGRDRNQPQHF
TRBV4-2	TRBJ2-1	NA	CASSQRSYYNEQFF
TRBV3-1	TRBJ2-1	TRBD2	CASSRVSGSGTGEQFF
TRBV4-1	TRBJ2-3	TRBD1	CASSQGTGLSTDTQYF
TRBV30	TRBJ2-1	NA	CAWRVRGTNEQFF
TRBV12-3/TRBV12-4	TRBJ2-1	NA	CATTLSVSYNEQFF
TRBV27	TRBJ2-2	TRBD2	CASSLLITSVDTGELFF
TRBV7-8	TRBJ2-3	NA	CASSLVARQLRGTDTQYF
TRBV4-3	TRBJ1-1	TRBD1	CASSRRQGTNTEAFF
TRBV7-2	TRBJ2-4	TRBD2	CASSFFLAGNIQYF
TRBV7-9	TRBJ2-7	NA	CASSLTASPLGEQYF
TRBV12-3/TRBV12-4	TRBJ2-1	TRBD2	CASSPGLAGAIYNEQFF
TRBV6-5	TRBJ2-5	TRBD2	CASSYFREEETQYF
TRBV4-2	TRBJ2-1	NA	CASSQGLTGRSFNEQFF
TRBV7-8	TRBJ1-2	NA	CASGRDAGTHYGYTF
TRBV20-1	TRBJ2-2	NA	CSAQGHPANTGELFF
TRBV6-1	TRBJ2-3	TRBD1	CASSVSRQGSTDTQYF
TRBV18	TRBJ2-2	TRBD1	CASSPPRQGLGTGELFF
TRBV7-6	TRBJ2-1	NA	CASSLGLANYNEQFF
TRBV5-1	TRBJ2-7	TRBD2	CASSWGLLAGVKNRIAYEQYF
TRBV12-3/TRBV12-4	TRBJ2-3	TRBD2	CASSWEAGGGTDTQYF